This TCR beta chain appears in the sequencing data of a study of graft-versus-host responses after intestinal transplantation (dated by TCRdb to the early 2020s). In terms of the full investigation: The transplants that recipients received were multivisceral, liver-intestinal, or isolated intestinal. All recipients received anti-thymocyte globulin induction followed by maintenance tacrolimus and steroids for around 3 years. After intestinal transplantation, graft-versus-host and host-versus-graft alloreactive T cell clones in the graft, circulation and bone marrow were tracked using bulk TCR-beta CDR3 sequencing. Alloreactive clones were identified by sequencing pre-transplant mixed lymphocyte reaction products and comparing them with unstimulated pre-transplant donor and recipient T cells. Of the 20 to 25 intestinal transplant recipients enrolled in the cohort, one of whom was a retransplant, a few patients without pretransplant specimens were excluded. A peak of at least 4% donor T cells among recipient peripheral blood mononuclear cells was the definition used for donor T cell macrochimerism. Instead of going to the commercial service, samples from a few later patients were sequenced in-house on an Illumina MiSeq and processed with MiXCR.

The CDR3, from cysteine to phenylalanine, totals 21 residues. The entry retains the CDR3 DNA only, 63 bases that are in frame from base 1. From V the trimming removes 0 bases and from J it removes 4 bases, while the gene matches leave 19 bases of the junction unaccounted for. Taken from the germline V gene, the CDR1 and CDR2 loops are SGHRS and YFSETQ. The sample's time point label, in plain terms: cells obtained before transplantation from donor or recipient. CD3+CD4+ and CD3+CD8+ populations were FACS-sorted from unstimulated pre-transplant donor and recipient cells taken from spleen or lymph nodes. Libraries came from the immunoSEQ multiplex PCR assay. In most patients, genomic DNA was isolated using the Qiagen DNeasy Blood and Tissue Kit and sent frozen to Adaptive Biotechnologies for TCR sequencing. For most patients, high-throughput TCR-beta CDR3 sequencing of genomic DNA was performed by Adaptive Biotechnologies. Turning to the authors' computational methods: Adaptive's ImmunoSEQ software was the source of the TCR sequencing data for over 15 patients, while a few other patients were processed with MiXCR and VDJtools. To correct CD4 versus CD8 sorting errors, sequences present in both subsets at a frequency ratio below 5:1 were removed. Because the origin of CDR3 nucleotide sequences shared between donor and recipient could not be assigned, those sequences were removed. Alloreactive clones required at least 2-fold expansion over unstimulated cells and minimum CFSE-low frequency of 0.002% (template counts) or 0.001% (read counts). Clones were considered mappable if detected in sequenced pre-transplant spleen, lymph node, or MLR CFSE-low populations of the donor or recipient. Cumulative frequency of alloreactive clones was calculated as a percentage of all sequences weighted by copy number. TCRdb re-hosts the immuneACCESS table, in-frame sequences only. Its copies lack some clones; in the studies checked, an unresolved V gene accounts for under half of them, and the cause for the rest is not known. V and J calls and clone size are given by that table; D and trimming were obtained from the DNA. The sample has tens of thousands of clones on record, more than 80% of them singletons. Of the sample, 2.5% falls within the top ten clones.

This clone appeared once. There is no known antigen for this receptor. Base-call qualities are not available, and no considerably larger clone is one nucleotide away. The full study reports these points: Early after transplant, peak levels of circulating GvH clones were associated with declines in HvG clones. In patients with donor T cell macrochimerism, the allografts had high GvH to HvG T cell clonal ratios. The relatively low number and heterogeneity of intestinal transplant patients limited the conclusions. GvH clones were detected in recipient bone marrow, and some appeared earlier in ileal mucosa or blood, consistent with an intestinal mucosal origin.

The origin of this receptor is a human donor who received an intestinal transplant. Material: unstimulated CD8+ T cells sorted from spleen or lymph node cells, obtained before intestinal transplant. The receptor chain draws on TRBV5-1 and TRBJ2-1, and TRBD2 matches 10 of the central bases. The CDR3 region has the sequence CASSLGVAGGRQPQPYNEQFF. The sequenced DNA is TGCGCCAGCAGCTTGGGGGTAGCGGGGGGCCGACAACCACAACCATACAATGAGCAGTTCTTC.